By its share, the clone carrying this T cell receptor (beta chain) is hyperexpanded. This sample was included in a study of blood T cell repertoires in COVID-19. Background on the study: The analysed material was cDNA or gDNA that came from T cells, B-cell-depleted T cells, or PBMCs.

The protocol was immunoSEQ multiplex PCR, while the TCRdb copy is restricted to in-frame clones and leaves out a portion. The sample holds under 200,000 clones, around 77% seen once. The receptor's source is a man aged 65-85 years with active or convalescent COVID-19. The specimen was peripheral blood.

The DNA of the CDR3 is TGTGCCAGCAGCCAAAGGAGTCTGCGGGGGGGCAGGGATGAGCAGTTCTTC. It yields the protein CASSQRSLRGGRDEQFF. The chain couples TRBV3-1 (or the pseudogene TRBV3-2) to TRBJ2-1; 9 bases align to TRBD2. With 2 bases clipped from V and 8 bases from J, the junction kept 13 bases outside the gene matches. Germline V gene lookup returns CDR1 LGHDT and CDR2 YNNKEL (reference sequence). The CDR3 contains 17 residues.